These 10 T cell receptor beta chains originate from one sample sequenced in a study of cytomegalovirus exposure and HLA in healthy donors. The PCR contained 60 Vbeta and 13 Jbeta primers. Sequencing was performed with immunoSEQ multiplex PCR; in TCRdb, only in-frame clones are kept and a portion is missing. Of around 140,000 clones in the sample, 78% were seen once. The source material was PBMCs. Source of these receptors: a female donor in good health and CMV-seronegative.

This sequence joins TRBV19 and TRBJ1-3; D gene ambiguous. This CDR3 is built from 16 residues. Germline-derived CDR1 and CDR2 are LNHDA and SQIVND (reference sequence). Trimming shortened V by 5 bases and J by 0 bases, and 14 bases separated the two germline ends. The DNA for the CDR3 is TGTGCCAGTAGTCCCTATACGCGCTCCTCTGGAAACACCATATATTTT. This gives the protein CASSPYTRSSGNTIYF.

This clone was counted only a few times. V and J are TRBV6-5 and TRBJ1-1; 7 bases line up with TRBD1. Per germline, CDR1 MNHEY and CDR2 SVGAGI. J was trimmed by 6 bases and V by 4 bases; bases with no gene match: 5. This CDR3 is 13 amino acids long. For the CDR3, the DNA is TGTGCCAGCAGTTCCCACAGGGGTGCTGAAGCTTTCTTT. Translated, it gives CASSSHRGAEAFF.

The chain has TRBV5-4 and TRBJ1-1, with a tentative D call TRBD1 (6 bases). This CDR3 has 17 residues. CDR1 is SGHNT, CDR2 YYREEE, per germline (reference sequence). V was cut by 3 bases and J by 7 bases, with 25 bases left in between. CDR3 sequence (DNA): TGTGCCAGCAGCTCACCTGGAACCAGGGGTGGTCTCGTTGAAGCTTTCTTT. This codes for CASSSPGTRGGLVEAFF.

The sample holds a few counts of this clone. CDR3 DNA: TGCGCCAGCAGTTCTGGACAGAACACTGAAGCTTTCTTT. Translating gives CASSSGQNTEAFF. The rearrangement uses TRBV5-1 and TRBJ1-1, with a weak D call TRBD1 (5 bases). The CDR3 consists of 13 residues. Germline values: CDR1 SGHRS, CDR2 YFSETQ. V was trimmed by 5 bases and J by 1 base, leaving 9 bases between them.

The chain employs TRBV14 and TRBJ2-7; D unclear. The germline V gene has CDR1 SGHDN and CDR2 FVKESK. V lost 4 bases to trimming and J lost 1 base, with 17 bases between them. The CDR3 has 16 residues. CDR3 in DNA: TGTGCCAGCAGCCCTCTAGGTAGTCAGCGATCCTACGAGCAGTACTTC. This translates into CASSPLGSQRSYEQYF.

In this sample, this clone turned up a few times. This chain links TRBV7-9 with TRBJ2-7; no reliable D call. The CDR3 sequence is 13 residues long. V lost 2 bases, J lost 6 bases, and 11 bases lay in between. The germline gives CDR1 SEHNR, CDR2 FQNEAQ (reference sequence). The CDR3 is CASSLITNREQYF. The DNA of the CDR3 is TGTGCCAGCAGCTTAATTACAAACCGCGAGCAGTACTTC. The variable domain in full, completed from reference TRBV7-9 and TRBJ2-7, reads DTGVSQNPRHKITKRGQNVTFRCDPISEHNRLYWYRQTLGQGPEFLTYFQNEAQLEKSRLLSDRFSAERPKGSFSTLEIQRTEQGDSAMYLCASSLITNREQYFGPGTRLTVT.

The V gene is TRBV9, the J gene TRBJ2-7, with D possibly matching TRBD2 (6 bases). The CDR3 consists of 15 residues. Trimming removed 0 bases from V and 2 bases from J, with 12 bases in between. Germline CDR1 SGDLS, CDR2 YYNGEE. The DNA for the CDR3 is TGTGCCAGCAGCGTAGGAGGCTGGGGGGCCTACGAGCAGTACTTC. Translation gives CASSVGGWGAYEQYF.

The chain employs TRBV27 and TRBJ2-7; no reliable D call. Germline V CDR1 and CDR2: MNHEY, SMNVEV (reference sequence). Trimming removed 0 bases from V and 6 bases from J, with 9 bases in between. The CDR3 contains 13 residues. The CDR3 region has the DNA TGTGCCAGCAGTTTATCCCATCTAAGCGAGCAGTACTTC. This sequence encodes CASSLSHLSEQYF.

V is TRBV2 and J is TRBJ1-4; 9 positions agree with TRBD1. V lost 2 bases to trimming and J lost 11 bases; unmatched junction nucleotides: 9. This CDR3 region has 15 residues. Germline V gene lookup returns CDR1 SNHLY and CDR2 FYNNEI. The CDR3: CASSERGQGGRKLFF. The CDR3 nucleotides read TGTGCCAGCAGTGAACGGGGACAGGGTGGCCGGAAACTGTTTTTT. Filled out from reference TRBV2 and TRBJ1-4, the complete variable domain reads EPEVTQTPSHQVTQMGQEVILRCVPISNHLYFYWYRQILGQKVEFLVSFYNNEISEKSEIFDDQFSVERPDGSNFTLKIRSTKLEDSAMYFCASSERGQGGRKLFFGSGTQLSVL.

The V gene is TRBV9, the J gene TRBJ2-2; TRBD2 matches at 10 bases. This CDR3 spans 17 amino acids. V trimming: 1 base; J trimming: 7 bases; junction bases outside the gene matches: 10. Germline V gene sequence: CDR1 SGDLS, CDR2 YYNGEE. The CDR3 nucleotides are TGTGCCAGCAGCGTATTCCCAGCGGGGGGGCAGGACGGGGAGCTGTTTTTT. Protein product: CASSVFPAGGQDGELFF.